The 27 T cell receptor beta chains in this list originate from one sample, sequenced in a study of CD8+CD57+ T cells in acquired aplastic anemia. Genomic DNA acted as the template from which TCR beta VDJ combination and CDR3 sequence profiling were carried out. TCRdb processed the reads anew with MiXCR; each CDR3 protein has one entry. The sample includes more than 150,000 distinct CDR3 sequences, 35% to 50% of them seen just once. The sequenced material came from sorted CD4+, CD8+, or CD8+CD57+ T cells (not recorded which) from PBMCs. The origin of the receptors is a human donor in good health.

The chain employs TRBV7-9 and TRBJ2-7; 8 nucleotides agree with TRBD2. Germline values: CDR1 SEHNR, CDR2 FQNEAQ (reference sequence). This CDR3 contains 15 residues. J lost 4 bases, V lost 1 base, and 6 bases had no gene match. CDR3 DNA: TGTGCCAGCAGCTTAGAGTCGGGGGGGTTTTACGAGCAGTACTTC. Translated: CASSLESGGFYEQYF.

The rearrangement links TRBV15 to TRBJ2-7; 9 bases agree with TRBD1. Unmatched junction bases numbered 8, after V lost 3 bases and J lost 2 bases. CDR3 length equals 16 residues. Germline assignment: CDR1 LNHNV and CDR2 YYDKDF (reference sequence). The CDR3 DNA reads as TGTGCCACCAGCAGCGCGCCGGGACAGGGTACCTACGAGCAGTACTTC. This encodes CATSSAPGQGTYEQYF. The full variable domain, in which reference TRBV15 and TRBJ2-7 provide the parts outside the CDR3, is DAMVIQNPRYQVTQFGKPVTLSCSQTLNHNVMYWYQQKSSQAPKLLFHYYDKDFNNEADTPDNFQSRRPNTSFCFLDIRSPGLGDTAMYLCATSSAPGQGTYEQYFGPGTRLTVT.

This clonotype showed up many times. The CDR3: CASSQTGEALYEQYF. DNA of the CDR3: TGCGCCAGCAGCCAAACAGGGGAGGCGTTGTACGAGCAGTACTTC. J is TRBJ2-7 and V is TRBV4-1; possible D gene TRBD1, 7 bases. Germline loops: CDR1 MGHRA, CDR2 YSYEKL. Between the trimmed V and J ends, which lost 2 bases and 4 bases, there was a span of 15 bases. The CDR3 has 15 amino acids.

This clonotype was recorded at least ten times. The J gene is TRBJ2-7, the V gene TRBV19; TRBD1 might be the D (5 bases). The CDR3 runs 15 residues. The germline V gene has CDR1 LNHDA and CDR2 SQIVND (reference sequence). V lost 8 bases to trimming and J lost 0 bases, with 17 bases between them. CDR3 protein: CASSYQGRSSYEQYF. CDR3 coding DNA: TGTGCCAGTTCCTATCAGGGCAGGAGCTCCTACGAGCAGTACTTC. The variable domain in full, with the rest retrieved from reference TRBV19 and TRBJ2-7, is DGGITQSPKYLFRKEGQNVTLSCEQNLNHDAMYWYRQDPGQGLRLIYYSQIVNDFQKGDIAEGYSVSREKKESFPLTVTSAQKNPTAFYLCASSYQGRSSYEQYFGPGTRLTVT.

A few counts support this clonotype. In DNA form, the CDR3 reads TGTGCCAGCAGCTTACCGACTAGCGGGAGGAGGAAAGTGTTAGGGAATGAGCAGTTCTTC. Protein sequence: CASSLPTSGRRKVLGNEQFF. V gene TRBV11-1 combines with J gene TRBJ2-1, with 13 nucleotides matching TRBD2. The germline CDR1 and CDR2 sequences are SGHAT and FQDESV (reference sequence). The V segment lost 2 bases and the J segment 7 bases; nucleotides outside the gene matches: 17. The CDR3 length is 20 residues.

The table lists this clonotype with a few counts. The chain combines TRBV28 with TRBJ2-1; TRBD2 aligns across 7 bases. The germline V gene has CDR1 MDHEN and CDR2 SYDVKM. This CDR3 comprises 14 residues. J was trimmed by 6 bases and V by 5 bases; bases with no gene match: 7. The DNA of the CDR3 is TGTGCCAGCAGTACCCCGGGGGGAATCAATGAGCAGTTCTTC. It translates to CASSTPGGINEQFF.

This clonotype was observed a single time. The chain combines TRBV7-8 with TRBJ2-3; TRBD2 matches 9 bases. V trimming: 3 bases; J trimming: 11 bases; junction bases outside the gene matches: 12. The CDR3 contains 15 residues. Looked up from germline, CDR1 is SGHVS and CDR2 is FQNEAQ. The chain's CDR3 is CASSLAGGRFNEQYF. The CDR3, as DNA: TGTGCCAGCAGCTTGGCGGGAGGGCGCTTCAATGAGCAGTATTTT.

This clonotype was counted once. V gene TRBV10-3 combines with J gene TRBJ2-1, with D maybe TRBD1 (5 bases). The CDR3 is 12 residues long. With 4 bases removed from V and 9 bases from J, the gap between germline ends came to 10 bases. Germline lookup yields CDR1 ENHRY and CDR2 SYGVKD. The DNA for the CDR3 is TGTGCCATCAGTGTGGACATCCGTGAGCAGTTCTTC. Encoded protein: CAISVDIREQFF.

The chain couples TRBV19 to TRBJ2-7; 8 nucleotides agree with TRBD1. The CDR3 length is 13 residues. J was trimmed by 2 bases and V by 6 bases; bases with no gene match: 3. Germline V CDR1 and CDR2: LNHDA, SQIVND (reference sequence). CDR3: CASRRTGTYEQYF. Written as DNA, the CDR3 is TGTGCCAGTAGACGGACAGGGACCTACGAGCAGTACTTC.

This CDR3 reads CSAPGLNTGELFF. The CDR3, as DNA: TGCAGCGCTCCGGGACTAAACACCGGGGAGCTGTTTTTT. V gene TRBV20-1 combines with J gene TRBJ2-2; 7 bases match TRBD2. Germline V CDR1 and CDR2: DFQATT, SNEGSKA (reference sequence). This CDR3 spans 13 amino acids.

The chain joins TRBV6-2 or TRBV6-3 to TRBJ2-3, with 13 nucleotides matching TRBD2. CDR1 is MNHEY and CDR2 is SVGEGT in the germline V gene. This CDR3 region has 19 residues. V shed 2 bases and J 2 bases; nucleotides not matched to a gene: 10. The CDR3 spells CASSYTPRLAGGTTDTQYF. CDR3 coding DNA: TGTGCCAGCAGTTACACCCCCCGACTAGCGGGAGGTACCACAGATACGCAGTATTTT.

Points on this clonotype: With a much larger clone just one base away, this may be a read error. The chain is built from TRBV12-3 or TRBV12-4 and TRBJ1-3; 8 bases agree with TRBD1. This CDR3 comprises 14 residues. The CDR3 sequence: CTSSFWDRGNTIYF. The CDR3 DNA reads as TGTACCAGCAGTTTTTGGGACAGGGGAAACACCATATATTTT.

This clonotype has only a few counts. The rearrangement joins TRBV15 to TRBJ1-6; D might be TRBD1 (5 bases). The CDR3 is made up of 15 amino acids. In germline, CDR1 is LNHNV, CDR2 YYDKDF (reference sequence). V gave up 2 bases and J gave up 8 bases, with 13 bases separating them. This chain's CDR3 is CATSRTGLRDSPLHF. CDR3 DNA: TGTGCCACCAGCAGAACGGGACTGAGGGATTCACCCCTCCACTTT. Full variable domain (outside the CDR3, taken from reference TRBV15 and TRBJ1-6): DAMVIQNPRYQVTQFGKPVTLSCSQTLNHNVMYWYQQKSSQAPKLLFHYYDKDFNNEADTPDNFQSRRPNTSFCFLDIRSPGLGDTAMYLCATSRTGLRDSPLHFGNGTRLTVT.

At least ten counts were recorded for this clonotype. The chain employs TRBV7-8 and TRBJ2-3, with 7 bases that match TRBD2. Germline V gives CDR1 SGHVS, CDR2 FQNEAQ. The junction had 13 bases not matched to a gene; V was cut back by 2 bases and J by 5 bases. This CDR3 comprises 17 residues. The CDR3 sequence is CASSLSGIGGRRDTQYF. In nucleotides, the CDR3 is TGTGCCAGCAGCTTATCGGGGATTGGCGGGAGAAGAGATACGCAGTATTTT.

This clonotype turned up a few times. The gene calls are TRBV15 and TRBJ2-3, with 8 bases identical to TRBD2. This CDR3 has 14 residues. V shed 3 bases and J 2 bases; nucleotides not matched to a gene: 1. The germline gives CDR1 LNHNV, CDR2 YYDKDF (reference sequence). The CDR3 region is CATSSGGDTDTQYF. DNA for the CDR3: TGTGCCACCAGCAGCGGGGGGGACACAGATACGCAGTATTTT.

A word on this clonotype: Germline is not matched at one junction end, which may reflect a read error. The V call is TRBV2, the J call TRBJ1-2, with 8 positions matching TRBD1. The CDR3 loop spans 17 amino acids. Germline V CDR1 and CDR2: SNHLY, FYNNEI. The CDR3 nucleotides read TGTGCCAGCAGTCCGTGGACAGGGACGGGTGGTAGTTATGGCTATACCTTC. Amino acid sequence: CASSPWTGTGGSYGYTF. Full variable domain (outside the CDR3, taken from reference TRBV2 and TRBJ1-2): EPEVTQTPSHQVTQMGQEVILRCVPISNHLYFYWYRQILGQKVEFLVSFYNNEISEKSEIFDDQFSVERPDGSNFTLKIRSTKLEDSAMYFCASSPWTGTGGSYGYTFGSGTRLTVV.

This CDR3 reads CASSESGSSYEQYF. The CDR3 region has the DNA TGTGCCAGCAGTGAATCTGGAAGCTCCTACGAGCAGTACTTC. This chain joins TRBV25-1 and TRBJ2-7; D remains ambiguous. Trimming cost V 1 base and J 0 bases, with 7 bases left between them. CDR3 size: 14 residues. CDR1 is MGHDK and CDR2 is SYGVNS in the germline V gene.

The chain carries TRBV24-1 and TRBJ2-1; the match to TRBD1 covers 9 bases. J gave up 7 bases and V 7 bases, and 13 bases lay outside the gene matches. Germline-derived CDR1 and CDR2 are KGHDR and SFDVKD. The CDR3 is 16 amino acids. CDR3: CATREPTGGRMNEQFF. CDR3 coding DNA: TGTGCCACCAGAGAACCTACAGGGGGCAGGATGAATGAGCAGTTCTTC.

In its sample, this clonotype was seen once. The chain is built from TRBV29-1 and TRBJ2-1; TRBD2 is a possible D gene (8 bases). The ends were cut back, 8 bases at V and 4 bases at J, with 18 bases in the middle. CDR1 and CDR2 from the germline V gene are SQVTM and ANQGSEA. The CDR3 is 14 residues long. The CDR3, as DNA: TGCAGCCTCGGGGGGGACAGCGGGTACAATGAGCAGTTCTTC. This translates into CSLGGDSGYNEQFF.

In its sample, this clonotype was seen a few times. CDR3: CAISESTGGFAFF. CDR3 DNA: TGTGCCATCAGTGAGTCGACCGGCGGATTCGCTTTCTTT. This rearrangement joins TRBV10-3 to TRBJ1-1; no clear D gene. Germline CDR1 is ENHRY and CDR2 is SYGVKD. Trimming left V 0 bases short and J 11 bases short, with 13 bases between. The CDR3 consists of 13 residues.

This clonotype was seen at least ten times. The chain has TRBV11-2 and TRBJ2-5; the match to TRBD1 covers 7 bases. The CDR3 runs 16 residues. CDR1 is SGHAT and CDR2 is FQNNGV in the germline V gene. The J segment lost 2 bases and the V segment lost 5 bases, leaving 11 bases of the junction unmatched. CDR3 in amino acids: CASSPRWTGLQETQYF. CDR3 DNA: TGTGCCAGCAGCCCGAGATGGACAGGCCTACAAGAGACCCAGTACTTC.

The genes are TRBV9 and TRBJ2-7; D perhaps matches TRBD1 (6 bases). This CDR3 has 13 amino acids. Trimming stripped 3 bases from V and 6 bases from J, with 13 bases between. The germline V gene has CDR1 SGDLS and CDR2 YYNGEE. As DNA, the CDR3 is TGTGCCAGCAGCGCTACACAGGGCGGCGAGCAGTACTTC. Residues: CASSATQGGEQYF.

This clonotype was counted a few times. The chain links TRBV24-1 to TRBJ1-5; TRBD1 is a possible D gene (5 bases). The V end was cut by 7 bases, the J end by 2 bases, with 8 bases between. The CDR3 covers 13 residues. Looked up from germline, CDR1 is KGHDR and CDR2 is SFDVKD. Here the CDR3 DNA reads TGTGCCACCAGGGGGGAGGGCAATCAGCCCCAGCATTTT. Protein sequence: CATRGEGNQPQHF.

Here the CDR3 reads CASSLTQGATQYF. CDR3 nucleotide sequence: TGCGCCAGCAGCTTGACCCAAGGGGCTACGCAGTATTTT. The chain has TRBV5-1 and TRBJ2-3, with D possibly being TRBD1 (5 bases). Per the germline V gene, CDR1 is SGHRS and CDR2 is YFSETQ. This CDR3 has 13 amino acids. Trimming took 1 base from V and 8 from J, leaving 11 bases between them.

The sample holds many counts of this clonotype. The chain carries TRBV24-1 and TRBJ2-3, with 7 bases fitting TRBD1. There are 15 residues in the CDR3. V dropped 6 bases and J dropped 4; count of bases not matched to a gene: 9. The germline V gene has CDR1 KGHDR and CDR2 SFDVKD. This chain's CDR3 is CATSHPAQGADTQYF. Here the CDR3 DNA reads TGTGCCACCAGTCATCCGGCCCAGGGGGCAGATACGCAGTATTTT.

The rearrangement joins TRBV16 to TRBJ1-2; D gene ambiguous. V lost 3 bases and J lost 3, with 8 bases in between. Per the germline V gene, CDR1 is KGHSY and CDR2 is FQNENV. This CDR3 contains 13 residues. The CDR3 sequence is CASSQFKDYGYTF. CDR3 in DNA: TGTGCCAGCAGCCAGTTCAAGGACTATGGCTACACCTTC. The full variable domain, its missing parts supplied by reference TRBV16 and TRBJ1-2, is GEEVAQTPKHLVRGEGQKAKLYCAPIKGHSYVFWYQQVLKNEFKFLISFQNENVFDETGMPKERFSAKCLPNSPCSLEIQATKLEDSAVYFCASSQFKDYGYTFGSGTRLTVV.

This clonotype was detected a few times. The chain uses TRBV11-1 and TRBJ1-1; TRBD1 might be the D (6 bases). Trimming removed 2 bases at V and 3 bases at J, with 25 bases between. This CDR3 has 19 amino acids. Germline CDR1 is SGHAT and CDR2 is FQDESV (reference sequence). As DNA, the CDR3 is TGTGCCAGCAGCTTACGCCCGGTCGGGGGGGCGCGGGAGTACACTGAAGCTTTCTTT. Amino acid sequence: CASSLRPVGGAREYTEAFF.